This TCR beta chain came from a study of T cell clonotyping in hematopoietic cell transplantation. Findings and caveats of the study: Broader posttransplant TCR repertoire diversity was predicted by graft donor and pretransplant recipient Inverse Simpson Index values. Cells were unsorted, so CD4 and CD8 contributions were not separated.

Sequenced by immunoSEQ multiplex PCR; TCRdb stores in-frame clones only, minus some. The repertoire holds several thousand clones, with about a third as singletons. Judged by abundance, this clone is medium-sized. Its antigen is undetermined. This CDR3 region has 13 residues. Germline loops: CDR1 SGHVS, CDR2 FNYEAQ. Trimming shortened V by 3 bases and J by 7 bases, and 12 bases separated the two germline ends. Recipients were bled about 28 days pretransplant and at posttransplant days 30, 100, 180. This material consisted of peripheral blood mononuclear cells, taken 30 days after allogeneic stem cell transplant. The source is a female patient aged 50-60 years who had an allogeneic stem cell transplant from an unrelated donor, so the T cells may come from the graft donor. Some clones in this sample may be carry-over from other donors' samples. The chain has TRBV7-6 and TRBJ1-2, with a tentative D call TRBD1 (5 bases). The DNA of the CDR3 is TGTGCCAGCAGCTTGAATCCAGGGAGTGGCTACACCTTC. Its translation is CASSLNPGSGYTF.